This T cell receptor (beta chain) was identified during a study of PD-L1 blockade in urothelial cancer. As for the study in general: About nine tenths of the roughly 29 patients were men with bladder-origin urothelial cancer. The authors examined blood 3 weeks (second dose) and 6 weeks after treatment start. Each blood sample yielded a median of approximately 140,000 T cells.

Time point reported: pretreatment peripheral blood. PCRs were each spiked with synthetic TCR analog templates. Sequencing was performed with immunoSEQ multiplex PCR; in TCRdb, only in-frame clones are kept and a portion is missing. There are 40,000 to 55,000 clones in the sample; 70% to 90% occur only once, and 20% to 30% lies in the top ten. Sequencing was performed on PBMCs, taken around atezolizumab (anti-PD-L1) treatment. This clonotype was obtained from a donor at least 40 years old with urothelial cancer.

CDR3 coding DNA: TGTGCCAGCTCACCACGTGGCGAGCAGTTCTTC. It specifies CASSPRGEQFF. V and J are TRBV18 and TRBJ2-1; no definite D call. V was trimmed by 1 base and J by 10 bases, leaving 5 bases between them. The germline V gene has CDR1 KGHSH and CDR2 LQKENI. The CDR3 has 11 amino acids.